This entry lists 28 T cell receptor beta chains sequenced from one sample in a study of vaccination and CD4 T cells after COVID-19. The Oncomine TCR Beta short-read assay was applied to DNA of cultured CD4+ T cells. Using its own MiXCR run on the PCR reads, TCRdb lists one record per CDR3 protein. The sample has 15,000 to 20,000 distinct CDR3 sequences; 40% to 65% are singletons. Their recognized antigens are unknown. Treatment reported: approximately nine-day PBMC culture with coronavirus spike peptide pools or control peptides (ViraFEST assay). Sequencing was performed on CD4+ T cells from blood, cultured in vitro. The receptors shown here come from a human donor who had recovered from COVID-19.

The chain employs TRBV28 and TRBJ2-2; D call uncertain. The CDR3 contains 15 residues. The ends were cut back, 5 bases at V and 4 bases at J, with 14 bases in the middle. From germline, CDR1 is MDHEN and CDR2 SYDVKM. CDR3: CASSTPAVGTGELFF. Here the CDR3 DNA reads TGTGCCAGCAGTACCCCTGCGGTAGGCACCGGGGAGCTGTTTTTT. The full variable domain, rest sourced from reference TRBV28 and TRBJ2-2, is DVKVTQSSRYLVKRTGEKVFLECVQDMDHENMFWYRQDPGLGLRLIYFSYDVKMKEKGDIPEGYSVSREKKERFSLILESASTNQTSMYLCASSTPAVGTGELFFGEGSRLTVL.

This clonotype showed up just once. The rearrangement joins TRBV20-1 to TRBJ2-3, with D perhaps matching TRBD2 (5 bases). With 3 bases removed from V and 6 bases from J, the gap between germline ends came to 22 bases. There are 16 residues in the CDR3. Germline V lookup: CDR1 DFQATT, CDR2 SNEGSKA (reference sequence). DNA of the CDR3: TGCAGTGCTAGCCCGCAACCTAGCTGGCCGTATGATACGCAGTATTTT. Translation gives CSASPQPSWPYDTQYF.

This clonotype was detected a few times. This chain joins TRBV7-2 and TRBJ2-7; D gene unclear. CDR1 and CDR2 (germline): SGHTA, FQGNSA. V lost 2 bases, J lost 2 bases, and 13 bases lay in between. This CDR3 is 15 amino acids long. As DNA, the CDR3 is TGTGCCAGCAGCTTAAGAACAGAAAGACCCTACGAGCAGTACTTC. This translates into CASSLRTERPYEQYF.

The chain couples TRBV5-1 to TRBJ2-5; TRBD1 is a possible D gene (6 bases). CDR1 SGHRS and CDR2 YFSETQ come from the germline V gene. The V and J ends lost 0 bases and 5 bases respectively, with 11 bases between them. This CDR3 has 14 amino acids. CDR3 bases: TGCGCCAGCAGCTTGGGGACAGCAGGGGAGACCCAGTACTTC. Translation gives CASSLGTAGETQYF.

The V gene is TRBV24-1, the J gene TRBJ2-7, with TRBD2 as a possible D gene (5 bases). The CDR3 extends over 14 amino acids. Per germline, CDR1 KGHDR and CDR2 SFDVKD. With 4 bases removed from V and 0 bases from J, the gap between germline ends came to 9 bases. In nucleotides, the CDR3 is TGTGCCACCAGTGAGACCGGGAACTCCTACGAGCAGTACTTC. Translated, it gives CATSETGNSYEQYF.

The chain is built from TRBV2 and TRBJ2-7; 11 positions agree with TRBD1. Germline-derived CDR1 and CDR2 are SNHLY and FYNNEI. V was clipped by 6 bases and J by 2 bases; unmatched bases: 3. This CDR3 spans 14 amino acids. The CDR3 region has the DNA TGTGCCAGCAGGAAGGGACAGGGGGCCTACGAGCAGTACTTC. This sequence encodes CASRKGQGAYEQYF.

This chain uses TRBV10-3 with TRBJ1-1, with 8 bases lining up with TRBD1. J gave up 6 bases and V 2 bases, and 5 bases lay outside the gene matches. Germline V gene lookup returns CDR1 ENHRY and CDR2 SYGVKD. The CDR3 extends over 14 amino acids. The CDR3 DNA reads as TGTGCCATCAGTGAGCGGGACAGGCCCCCTGAAGCTTTCTTT. It is translated as CAISERDRPPEAFF.

This clonotype was recorded a few times. CDR3 nucleotide sequence: TGTGCCAGCTCACCACCCGGGACAGGGAATTCACCCCTCCACTTT. It is translated as CASSPPGTGNSPLHF. This chain joins TRBV18 and TRBJ1-6; TRBD1 agrees at 9 bases. V lost 0 bases and J lost 7; bases outside the gene matches: 1. Germline V CDR1 and CDR2: KGHSH, LQKENI. The CDR3 sequence is 15 residues long.

This chain joins TRBV5-4 and TRBJ1-1; the D gene is possibly TRBD1 (6 bases). Between the trimmed V and J ends, which lost 0 bases and 1 base, there was a span of 22 bases. Germline assignment: CDR1 SGHNT and CDR2 YYREEE (reference sequence). The CDR3 loop spans 19 amino acids. DNA of the CDR3: TGTGCCAGCAGCTTGGCCGGGACACCAGGCTTTTGGTGGAACACTGAAGCTTTCTTT. Translation: CASSLAGTPGFWWNTEAFF.

This clonotype was seen more than once but under ten times. The V call is TRBV6-1, the J call TRBJ2-7; TRBD1 matches 8 bases. Looked up from germline, CDR1 is MNHNS and CDR2 is SASEGT. The CDR3 spans 14 residues. J gave up 0 bases and V 6 bases, and 4 bases lay outside the gene matches. The CDR3 reads CASSGQGTSYEQYF. The CDR3 DNA reads TGTGCCAGCAGCGGACAGGGCACCTCCTACGAGCAGTACTTC.

The chain is built from TRBV7-6 and TRBJ2-5; no clear D gene. CDR3 length: 12 amino acids. CDR1 SGHVS and CDR2 FNYEAQ come from the germline V gene. Trimming pared 3 bases from V and 1 base from J, leaving 3 bases between. DNA of the CDR3: TGTGCCAGCAGCTTTTCCCAAGAGACCCAGTACTTC. It yields the protein CASSFSQETQYF.

V is TRBV6-5 and J is TRBJ2-1; no clear D. The germline CDR1 and CDR2 sequences are MNHEY and SVGAGI. The CDR3 is 15 amino acids. Trimming removed 4 bases from V and 9 bases from J, with 19 bases in between. The CDR3 sequence: CASSLHSPTLGEQFF. In DNA form, the CDR3 reads TGTGCCAGCAGTTTACACTCCCCCACCCTCGGTGAGCAGTTCTTC.

This clonotype is a singleton in its sample. The chain couples TRBV27 to TRBJ1-6, with D tentatively TRBD1 (5 bases). Trimming took 0 bases from V and 1 from J, leaving 16 bases between them. This CDR3 is 19 amino acids long. Germline CDR1 and CDR2: MNHEY and SMNVEV (reference sequence). The DNA of the CDR3 is TGTGCCAGCAGTTTATCCCGCGGGGGTTTTGGGTCCTATAATTCACCCCTCCACTTT. It codes for CASSLSRGGFGSYNSPLHF.

This clonotype has only a few counts. The V gene is TRBV21-1, the J gene TRBJ1-1. TRBV21-1 is a known pseudogene. The CDR3 contains 15 residues. In nucleotides, the CDR3 is TGTGCCAGCAGCAAAGCGGCAGGCTGGGACACTGAAGCTTTCTTT. It specifies CASSKAAGWDTEAFF.

V usage is TRBV7-2 and J usage is TRBJ2-1; D gene unclear. The CDR3 is 14 residues long. V was cut by 3 bases and J by 6 bases, with 12 bases left in between. Germline V gene lookup returns CDR1 SGHTA and CDR2 FQGNSA. The CDR3 DNA sequence: TGTGCCAGCAGCTTCGGATCTAAGGGCAATGAGCAGTTCTTC. Protein: CASSFGSKGNEQFF.

In its sample, this clonotype was seen a few times. CDR3 loop: CARGRDLQETQYF. The CDR3 region has the DNA TGTGCCCGGGGCCGGGACTTACAAGAGACCCAGTACTTC. This chain joins TRBV30 and TRBJ2-5, with D tentatively TRBD2 (6 bases). CDR3 length: 13 amino acids. Deletions cut 8 bases from V and 2 bases from J, with 15 bases between. CDR1 and CDR2 from the germline V gene are GTSNPN and SVGIG (reference sequence).

This chain links TRBV6-1 with TRBJ1-4; D gene ambiguous. CDR3 size: 14 residues. V was pared by 7 bases and J by 7 bases, with 16 bases between. In germline, CDR1 is MNHNS, CDR2 SASEGT. The CDR3 DNA reads as TGTGCCAGCACCTTACTCCGAGGTGGTGAAAAACTGTTTTTT. Translated: CASTLLRGGEKLFF.

V and J are TRBV12-3 or TRBV12-4 and TRBJ2-5, with D possibly matching TRBD2 (5 bases). CDR3 length: 13 amino acids. V was clipped by 0 bases and J by 5 bases, with 7 bases between them. The CDR3 DNA reads as TGTGCCAGCAGTTTAGCTAGCGTGGAGACCCAGTACTTC. Protein: CASSLASVETQYF.

The chain joins TRBV7-9 to TRBJ1-3; 7 nucleotides align to TRBD1. Per germline, CDR1 SEHNR and CDR2 FQNEAQ (reference sequence). V shed 1 base and J 0 bases; nucleotides not matched to a gene: 0. The CDR3 has 15 residues. CDR3 region: CASSLGDSSGNTIYF. CDR3 DNA sequence: TGTGCCAGCAGCTTAGGGGACAGCTCTGGAAACACCATATATTTT.

The chain is built from TRBV23-1 and TRBJ2-1, with D uncertain. TRBV23-1 is noted as an ORF with a role that remains uncertain. The CDR3 length is 16 residues. The germline V and J ends were trimmed by 6 bases and 8 bases, with 23 bases remaining between them. The CDR3 spells CASSRTPGHSRDEQFF. CDR3 DNA sequence: TGCGCCAGCAGCCGTACCCCGGGCCACAGCCGCGATGAGCAGTTCTTC.

V gene TRBV28 combines with J gene TRBJ1-1; 7 nucleotides align to TRBD1. CDR1 and CDR2 (germline): MDHEN, SYDVKM. The CDR3 runs to 14 residues. V lost 6 bases, J lost 4 bases, and 8 bases stayed unmatched. The CDR3 reads CASRTPTGVTEAFF. The CDR3 coding sequence is TGTGCCAGCAGAACTCCTACAGGGGTCACTGAAGCTTTCTTT. Full variable domain (missing parts from reference TRBV28 and TRBJ1-1): DVKVTQSSRYLVKRTGEKVFLECVQDMDHENMFWYRQDPGLGLRLIYFSYDVKMKEKGDIPEGYSVSREKKERFSLILESASTNQTSMYLCASRTPTGVTEAFFGQGTRLTVV.

The V and J genes are TRBV12-3 or TRBV12-4 and TRBJ2-5; perhaps TRBD1 as D (6 bases). Trimming took 3 bases from V and 0 from J, leaving 11 bases between them. The CDR3 spans 15 residues. The CDR3 nucleotides are TGTGCCAGCAGTTTGTGGGGGCCGTACCAAGAGACCCAGTACTTC. This encodes CASSLWGPYQETQYF.

V and J are TRBV7-9 and TRBJ2-7; D not resolved. The germline V gene encodes CDR1 SEHNR and CDR2 FQNEAQ (reference sequence). This CDR3 contains 16 residues. Trimming took off 5 bases at V and 1 base at J, with 18 bases between the two ends. CDR3 sequence reads: CASSRRYSEISYEQYF. CDR3 nucleotides: TGTGCCAGCAGCCGCCGGTACAGCGAAATTTCCTACGAGCAGTACTTC.

V is TRBV7-8 and J is TRBJ2-7; the D gene is possibly TRBD1 (6 bases). The germline gives CDR1 SGHVS, CDR2 FQNEAQ. The CDR3 runs 15 residues. Trimming took 6 bases from V and 2 from J, leaving 17 bases between them. CDR3 sequence: CASRNRTVGPYEQYF. CDR3 coding DNA: TGTGCCAGCAGAAATCGGACAGTAGGCCCCTACGAGCAGTACTTC. Using reference TRBV7-8 and TRBJ2-7 for the parts outside the CDR3, the full variable domain is GAGVSQSPRYKVAKRGQDVALRCDPISGHVSLFWYQQALGQGPEFLTYFQNEAQLDKSGLPSDRFFAERPEGSVSTLKIQRTQQEDSAVYLCASRNRTVGPYEQYFGPGTRLTVT.

V usage is TRBV27 and J usage is TRBJ2-3; the D gene is possibly TRBD2 (5 bases). The V gene's germline CDR1 is MNHEY and CDR2 SMNVEV (reference sequence). The CDR3 is made up of 18 amino acids. Trimming took 2 bases from V and 0 from J, leaving 18 bases between them. CDR3 nucleotide sequence: TGTGCCAGCAGTTTAACCCCCTGGGGAGTCAGTAGCACAGATACGCAGTATTTT. It translates to CASSLTPWGVSSTDTQYF.

The genes are TRBV29-1 and TRBJ1-3; D uncertain. Trimming took 8 bases from V and 4 from J, leaving 21 bases between them. This CDR3 has 15 amino acids. CDR1 is SQVTM, CDR2 ANQGSEA, per germline. CDR3: CSTRLGGAAGNTIYF. The CDR3 bases are TGCAGCACACGGTTGGGCGGCGCAGCAGGAAACACCATATATTTT.

The chain employs TRBV28 and TRBJ1-1; D might be TRBD1 (6 bases). CDR3 length: 14 amino acids. The germline V and J ends were trimmed by 5 bases and 5 bases, with 15 bases remaining between them. Germline CDR1 reads MDHEN; CDR2 reads SYDVKM. The CDR3 nucleotides are TGTGCCAGCAGTACGGGGGGCCGTAGGACTGAAGCTTTCTTT. As protein: CASSTGGRRTEAFF.

The gene calls are TRBV20-1 and TRBJ1-6, with D unresolved. The germline gives CDR1 DFQATT, CDR2 SNEGSKA (reference sequence). The CDR3 extends over 14 amino acids. V was trimmed by 6 bases and J by 7 bases, leaving 16 bases between them. Here the CDR3 DNA reads TGCAGTGCCGAGTTGCAAATCCTGAATTCACCCCTCCACTTT. Translating it yields CSAELQILNSPLHF.